This TCR beta chain comes out of a study of control samples from healthy donors and cancer patients. Data came from immunoSEQ multiplex PCR; TCRdb stores just in-frame clones and leaves some out. The table lists 130,000 to 150,000 clones, 90% to 95% of them singletons. This CDR3 contains 13 residues. Trimming took 3 bases from V and 5 from J, leaving 10 bases between them. Germline values: CDR1 MNHEY, CDR2 SMNVEV (reference sequence). The source is a man aged 18 to 29 in good health. The sequenced material came from blood. The V gene is TRBV27, the J gene TRBJ2-5; D gene ambiguous. The CDR3 loop is CASSLGVWETQYF. CDR3 nucleotides: TGTGCCAGCAGTTTGGGTGTTTGGGAGACCCAGTACTTC.